Listed here are 3 T cell receptor beta chains from one sample, sequenced in a study of T cell responses to AZD1222 COVID-19 vaccine. Profiled with immunoSEQ multiplex PCR; TCRdb holds only in-frame clones, not every one. The table records more than 140,000 clones, around 89% of them present only once. The sample consisted of peripheral blood, taken on day 0 of AZD1222 vaccination. The receptors originated from an adult in good health.

This clone was recorded once. The chain employs TRBV5-1 and TRBJ2-1; D gene uncertain. The CDR3 is made up of 13 amino acids. CDR1 is SGHRS, CDR2 YFSETQ, per germline. The V and J ends lost 0 bases and 4 bases respectively, with 5 bases between them. The CDR3 DNA reads as TGCGCCAGCAGCTTGGACGTTTACAATGAGCAGTTCTTC. Translating it yields CASSLDVYNEQFF.

J is TRBJ2-2 and V is TRBV7-2; possibly TRBD1 or TRBD2 for D (5 bases each). The germline gives CDR1 SGHTA, CDR2 FQGNSA. The CDR3 totals 14 residues. V lost 3 bases and J lost 6, with 11 bases in between. The DNA for the CDR3 is TGTGCCAGCAGCTTGGGGGTTCAGGCCGGGGAGCTGTTTTTT. This encodes CASSLGVQAGELFF.

This clone was recorded only once. The genes are TRBV18 and TRBJ1-4; D not certain. The CDR3 contains 11 residues. CDR1 and CDR2 from the germline V gene are KGHSH and LQKENI. The germline V and J ends were trimmed by 5 bases and 8 bases, with 6 bases remaining between them. The CDR3 here is CASSSSEKLFF. The CDR3 nucleotides are TGTGCCAGCTCAAGTTCCGAAAAACTGTTTTTT.